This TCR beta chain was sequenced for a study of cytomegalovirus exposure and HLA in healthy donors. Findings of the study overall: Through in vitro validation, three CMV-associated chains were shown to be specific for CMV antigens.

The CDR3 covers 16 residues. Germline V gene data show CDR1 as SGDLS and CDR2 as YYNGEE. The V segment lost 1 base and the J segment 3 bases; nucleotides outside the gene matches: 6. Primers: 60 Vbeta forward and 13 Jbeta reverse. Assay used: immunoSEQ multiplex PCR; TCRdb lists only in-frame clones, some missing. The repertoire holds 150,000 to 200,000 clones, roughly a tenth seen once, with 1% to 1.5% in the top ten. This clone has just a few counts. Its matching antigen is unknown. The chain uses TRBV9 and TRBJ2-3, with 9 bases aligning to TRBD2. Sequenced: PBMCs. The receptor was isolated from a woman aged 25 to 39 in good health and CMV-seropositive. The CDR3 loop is CASSVQGAGGTDTQYF. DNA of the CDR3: TGTGCCAGCAGCGTACAAGGGGCGGGGGGGACAGATACGCAGTATTTT.